Below are 9 T cell receptor beta chains sequenced from a single sample in a study of CD8 T cells in ankylosing spondylitis. Each CDR3 protein is one row after TCRdb ran MiXCR on the 5' RACE reads. The sample includes under 850,000 distinct CDR3 sequences, roughly 19% seen only once; the top ten take around 20%. These TCRs are of unknown antigen specificity. Study observations and caveats: Made up of eight or nine highly homologous variants, a TCR beta motif appeared characteristic of ankylosing spondylitis blood.

Material for sequencing was blood, either unsorted or a sorted T cell fraction (not recorded which). The receptor set was obtained from a male donor with ankylosing spondylitis.

V gene TRBV27 combines with J gene TRBJ1-6; D not certain. The CDR3 spans 14 residues. The V end was cut by 2 bases, the J end by 5 bases, with 7 bases between. Germline CDR1 MNHEY, CDR2 SMNVEV (reference sequence). The CDR3 spells CASSLLQNNSPLHF. The CDR3 region has the DNA TGTGCCAGCAGTTTACTACAGAATAATTCACCCCTCCACTTT.

The V gene is TRBV10-3, the J gene TRBJ2-5; D is perhaps TRBD1 (6 bases). Trimming removed 2 bases from V and 3 bases from J, with 10 bases in between. The CDR3 loop spans 14 amino acids. Germline V CDR1 and CDR2: ENHRY, SYGVKD. The CDR3 DNA reads TGTGCCATCAGTGAGGAGAGGACAGAAGAGACCCAGTACTTC. Translated: CAISEERTEETQYF.

This sequence joins TRBV20-1 and TRBJ1-5; weak D call: TRBD1 (5 bases). CDR3 length equals 17 residues. V was clipped by 3 bases and J by 0 bases, with 18 bases between them. The V gene's germline CDR1 is DFQATT and CDR2 SNEGSKA (reference sequence). This CDR3 reads CSASAYRGTDSNQPQHF. Here the CDR3 DNA reads TGCAGTGCTAGCGCCTACCGCGGGACGGATAGCAATCAGCCCCAGCATTTT.

The chain links TRBV29-1 to TRBJ1-1; the D is unclear. Germline CDR1 reads SQVTM; CDR2 reads ANQGSEA. Trimming left V 7 bases short and J 7 bases short, with 16 bases between. The CDR3 contains 12 residues. The CDR3 DNA reads as TGCAGCGCGAGGAGTTACGAGCGTGAAGCTTTCTTT. Amino acid sequence: CSARSYEREAFF.

The chain carries TRBV29-1 and TRBJ2-7; D is ambiguous. CDR3 size: 12 residues. V lost 4 bases, J lost 4 bases, and 11 bases lay in between. Germline assignment: CDR1 SQVTM and CDR2 ANQGSEA. Here the CDR3 reads CSVGFQLYEQYF. DNA of the CDR3: TGCAGCGTTGGTTTTCAGCTATACGAGCAGTACTTC.

This clonotype has more than one count but fewer than ten. The rearrangement links TRBV5-1 to TRBJ2-2, with D unclear. The ends were cut back, 6 bases at V and 0 bases at J, with 12 bases in the middle. The CDR3 is 15 residues long. Germline CDR1 and CDR2: SGHRS and YFSETQ. The CDR3 sequence: CASTTSSSNTGELFF. Written as DNA, the CDR3 is TGCGCCAGCACCACTTCTTCGTCGAACACCGGGGAGCTGTTTTTT.

The sample holds a few counts of this clonotype. This chain links TRBV6-4 with TRBJ2-4, with 7 bases identical to TRBD1. CDR3 length: 14 amino acids. Germline CDR1 is MRHNA and CDR2 is SNTAGT. The junction had 18 bases not matched to a gene; V was cut back by 7 bases and J by 15 bases. For the CDR3, the DNA is TGTGCCAGCAATCCCCGGGGACAGACTGTTTCGGGGTACTTC. Translation: CASNPRGQTVSGYF.

This chain links TRBV7-2 with TRBJ2-5; 14 positions agree with TRBD2. V lost 2 bases to trimming and J lost 10 bases; unmatched junction nucleotides: 12. The length of the CDR3 is 17 residues. Germline lookup yields CDR1 SGHTA and CDR2 FQGNSA. The CDR3 reads CASSLPPTSGGARSQYF. The CDR3 DNA is TGTGCCAGCAGCTTACCCCCGACTAGCGGGGGGGCCAGGAGCCAGTACTTC.

This clonotype was seen a handful of times. The J gene is TRBJ2-1, the V gene TRBV4-2; D ambiguous. This CDR3 has 15 residues. Germline V CDR1 and CDR2: LGHNA, YNFKEQ. V was clipped by 1 base and J by 2 bases, with 9 bases between them. CDR3 sequence: CASSQVVDAYNEQFF. Here the CDR3 DNA reads TGTGCCAGCAGCCAAGTGGTAGACGCCTACAATGAGCAGTTCTTC.